This passage covers 9 T cell receptor beta chains from one sample sequenced in a study of response to subunit inactivated influenza vaccine. TCRdb independently ran MiXCR on the RT-PCR reads; one entry per CDR3 protein. The sample shows about 170,000 distinct CDR3 sequences, approximately 12% of them seen only once. A further study also used this sample, focusing on T cells expressing NK-cell markers. That paper adds: Generation of TCR beta cDNA was performed by 5'RACE template switching incorporating UMIs.

The source was CD8+ T cells sorted from PBMCs, collected 11 to 12 days after vaccination. The receptors stem from a man aged 45-65 years who received an inactivated influenza vaccine.

This clonotype was counted at least ten times. The chain has TRBV24-1 and TRBJ2-2; possibly TRBD1 or TRBD2 for D (5 bases each). This CDR3 region has 16 residues. Trimming took off 3 bases at V and 5 bases at J, with 15 bases between the two ends. Germline V gives CDR1 KGHDR, CDR2 SFDVKD. In nucleotides, the CDR3 is TGTGCCACCAGTGATCCGGGGCCCCTTAGGACCGGGGAGCTGTTTTTT. It is translated as CATSDPGPLRTGELFF.

DNA for the CDR3: TGTGCCAGCAGCGGACTAGCGCCAGAGCAGTTCTTC. Protein sequence: CASSGLAPEQFF. The chain links TRBV2 to TRBJ2-1; 9 bases match TRBD2. The CDR3 is made up of 12 amino acids. In germline, CDR1 is SNHLY, CDR2 FYNNEI. V gave up 6 bases and J gave up 10 bases; unmatched junction bases: 4.

At least ten counts were recorded for this clonotype. This chain connects TRBV9 to TRBJ2-2; 8 bases are shared with TRBD1. This CDR3 is 13 amino acids long. Germline CDR1 SGDLS, CDR2 YYNGEE. J lost 1 base, V lost 7 bases, and 0 bases had no gene match. CDR3 residues: CASGQGNTGELFF. As DNA, the CDR3 is TGTGCCAGCGGACAGGGGAACACCGGGGAGCTGTTTTTT. Looking up the rest from reference TRBV9 and TRBJ2-2 gives the full variable domain: DSGVTQTPKHLITATGQRVTLRCSPRSGDLSVYWYQQSLDQGLQFLIQYYNGEERAKGNILERFSAQQFPDLHSELNLSSLELGDSALYFCASGQGNTGELFFGEGSRLTVL.

This clonotype was detected ten times or more. The chain is built from TRBV5-1 and TRBJ2-1; a possible D gene is TRBD1 (6 bases). Germline V lookup: CDR1 SGHRS, CDR2 YFSETQ. This CDR3 is built from 15 residues. V was shortened by 0 bases and J by 4 bases, with 11 bases between the two germline ends. The CDR3 nucleotides read TGCGCCAGCAGCTTGGCACAGGGTCTATACAATGAGCAGTTCTTC. Residues: CASSLAQGLYNEQFF. The entire variable domain, with the rest obtained from reference TRBV5-1 and TRBJ2-1, is as follows: KAGVTQTPRYLIKTRGQQVTLSCSPISGHRSVSWYQQTPGQGLQFLFEYFSETQRNKGNFPGRFSGRQFSNSRSEMNVSTLELGDSALYLCASSLAQGLYNEQFFGPGTRLTVL.

The DNA for the CDR3 is TGTGCCACCAGCAGAGAACTAGCGCTACAGGCCGGGGAGCTGTTTTTT. Its protein is CATSRELALQAGELFF. The genes are TRBV15 and TRBJ2-2; 7 bases map to TRBD2. Germline V gives CDR1 LNHNV, CDR2 YYDKDF (reference sequence). J lost 6 bases, V lost 0 bases, and 7 bases had no gene match. The CDR3 is made up of 16 amino acids.

The V call is TRBV6-2 or TRBV6-3, the J call TRBJ2-7; possibly TRBD1 or TRBD2 for D (5 bases each). V lost 2 bases and J lost 6, with 17 bases in between. Germline V gene sequence: CDR1 MNHEY, CDR2 SVGEGT. This CDR3 comprises 15 residues. The CDR3 loop reads CASSYRDVPATEQYF. The CDR3 nucleotides read TGTGCCAGCAGTTACCGGGACGTACCCGCGACCGAGCAGTACTTC.

V usage is TRBV7-3 and J usage is TRBJ2-1, with TRBD2 matching 14 bases. The CDR3 sequence is 17 residues long. In germline, CDR1 is SGHTA, CDR2 FQGTGA. The V and J ends lost 5 bases and 7 bases, in that order; junction bases with no gene match: 10. The CDR3 DNA sequence: TGTGCCAGCAGCCTCACGGGGACTAGCGGGAGTGGGAATGAGCAGTTCTTC. This codes for CASSLTGTSGSGNEQFF. Full variable domain (remainder filled in from reference TRBV7-3 and TRBJ2-1): GAGVSQTPSNKVTEKGKYVELRCDPISGHTALYWYRQSLGQGPEFLIYFQGTGAADDSGLPNDRFFAVRPEGSVSTLKIQRTERGDSAVYLCASSLTGTSGSGNEQFFGPGTRLTVL.

This clonotype was observed a few times. The chain uses TRBV5-1 and TRBJ2-7; D call uncertain. The CDR3 contains 18 residues. V lost 4 bases, J lost 4 bases, and 27 bases lay in between. The V gene's germline CDR1 is SGHRS and CDR2 YFSETQ. CDR3: CASSRSRVGQFRAYEQYF. The CDR3 coding sequence is TGCGCCAGCAGCCGTTCTAGGGTTGGGCAGTTCCGTGCTTACGAGCAGTACTTC.

The sample holds many counts of this clonotype. The gene calls are TRBV4-3 and TRBJ2-7; possible D gene TRBD1, 6 bases. CDR3 length: 15 amino acids. Germline lookup yields CDR1 LGHNA and CDR2 YSLEER. V was trimmed by 1 base and J by 0 bases, leaving 10 bases between them. The CDR3 reads CASSQGLTGSYEQYF. CDR3 coding DNA: TGCGCCAGCAGCCAAGGATTGACAGGCTCCTACGAGCAGTACTTC.